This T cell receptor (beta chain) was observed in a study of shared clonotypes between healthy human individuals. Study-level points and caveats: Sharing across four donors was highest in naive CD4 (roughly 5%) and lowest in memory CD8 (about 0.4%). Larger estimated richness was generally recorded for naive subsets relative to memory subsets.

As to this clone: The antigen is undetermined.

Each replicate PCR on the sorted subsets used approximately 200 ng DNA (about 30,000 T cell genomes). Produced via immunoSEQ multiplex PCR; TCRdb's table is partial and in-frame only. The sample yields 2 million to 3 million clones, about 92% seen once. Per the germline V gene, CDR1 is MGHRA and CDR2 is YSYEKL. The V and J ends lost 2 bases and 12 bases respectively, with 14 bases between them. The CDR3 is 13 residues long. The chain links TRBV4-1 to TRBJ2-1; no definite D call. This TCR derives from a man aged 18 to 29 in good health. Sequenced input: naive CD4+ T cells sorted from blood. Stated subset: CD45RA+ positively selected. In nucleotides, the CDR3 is TGCGCCAGCAGCCAATTGGGGTCCTATGGGCAGTTCTTC. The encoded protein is CASSQLGSYGQFF.